The clone carrying this T cell receptor beta chain was counted only a few times. Its antigen is not identified. The CDR3 sequence is 13 residues long. Germline assignment: CDR1 LNHDA and CDR2 SQIVND (reference sequence). Trimming removed 0 bases from V and 9 bases from J, with 9 bases in between. This sample is drawn from a study of immune cell composition in non-small cell lung cancer. Study-level results: Tumour TCR-beta clonality showed no significant link to smoking pack-years. Tumour-reactive clones were not shown to match dominant in vivo tumour clones.

The assay was immunoSEQ multiplex PCR, and TCRdb's table has in-frame clones only and misses some. This table has several thousand clones, around 70% appearing once. This TCR came from a human donor with non-small cell lung cancer. Sequencing was done on a sample of lung tumor tissue. The chain has TRBV19 and TRBJ2-1; D perhaps matches TRBD2 (6 bases). This CDR3 reads CASSIELAVEQFF. The CDR3 nucleotides read TGTGCCAGTAGTATAGAACTAGCTGTTGAGCAGTTCTTC.